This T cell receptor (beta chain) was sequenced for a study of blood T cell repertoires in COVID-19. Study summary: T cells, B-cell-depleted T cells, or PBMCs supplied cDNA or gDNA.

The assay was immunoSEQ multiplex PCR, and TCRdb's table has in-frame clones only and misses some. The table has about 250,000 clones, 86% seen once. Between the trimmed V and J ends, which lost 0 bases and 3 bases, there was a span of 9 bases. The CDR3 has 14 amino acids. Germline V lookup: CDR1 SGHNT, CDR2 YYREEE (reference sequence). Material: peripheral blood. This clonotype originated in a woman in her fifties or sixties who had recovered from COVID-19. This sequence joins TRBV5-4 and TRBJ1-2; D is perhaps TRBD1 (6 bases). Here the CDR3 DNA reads TGTGCCAGCAGCTTGGGGGGGCGCGACTATGGCTACACCTTC. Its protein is CASSLGGRDYGYTF.